This record concerns one TCR beta chain sequence. The CDR3 is made up of 16 amino acids. V was shortened by 5 bases and J by 1 base, with 17 bases between the two germline ends. Germline CDR1 is MDHEN and CDR2 is SYDVKM. This record comes from a study of blood T cell repertoires in COVID-19. TCRdb's table, derived via immunoSEQ multiplex PCR, lists solely in-frame clones and lacks some. The sample lists about 300,000 clones, 65% to 90% occurring once. The specimen sequenced was PBMCs or T cells enriched from blood (not recorded which). This TCR was recovered from a young man who had recovered from COVID-19. The V and J genes are TRBV28 and TRBJ2-5, with a possible D match to TRBD1 (5 bases). The CDR3: CASSQAGIFLQETQYF. The CDR3 DNA reads as TGTGCCAGCAGTCAAGCAGGGATTTTTCTCCAAGAGACCCAGTACTTC. The full variable domain, with the rest looked up from reference TRBV28 and TRBJ2-5, is DVKVTQSSRYLVKRTGEKVFLECVQDMDHENMFWYRQDPGLGLRLIYFSYDVKMKEKGDIPEGYSVSREKKERFSLILESASTNQTSMYLCASSQAGIFLQETQYFGPGTRLLVL.